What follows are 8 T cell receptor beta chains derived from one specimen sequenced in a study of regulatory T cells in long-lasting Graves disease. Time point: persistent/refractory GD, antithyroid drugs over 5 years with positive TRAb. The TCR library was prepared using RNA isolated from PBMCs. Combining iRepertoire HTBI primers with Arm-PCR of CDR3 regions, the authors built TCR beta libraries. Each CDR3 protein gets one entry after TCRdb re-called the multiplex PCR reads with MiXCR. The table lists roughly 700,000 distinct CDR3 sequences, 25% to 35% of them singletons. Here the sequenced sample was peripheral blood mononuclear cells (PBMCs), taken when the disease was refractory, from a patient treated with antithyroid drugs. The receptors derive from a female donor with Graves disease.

CDR3 in amino acids: CASSLGGTANTEAFF. In nucleotides, the CDR3 is TGTGCCAGCAGCTTGGGAGGGACAGCGAACACTGAAGCTTTCTTT. This chain links TRBV5-6 with TRBJ1-1; 7 bases fit TRBD1. Germline V gene sequence: CDR1 SGHDT, CDR2 YYEEEE. V trimming: 0 bases; J trimming: 1 base; junction bases outside the gene matches: 3. CDR3 length equals 15 residues.

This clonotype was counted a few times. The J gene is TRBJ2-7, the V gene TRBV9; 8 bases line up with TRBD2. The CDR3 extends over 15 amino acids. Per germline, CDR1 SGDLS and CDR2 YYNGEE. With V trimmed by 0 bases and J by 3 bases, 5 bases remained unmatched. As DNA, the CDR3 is TGTGCCAGCAGCGTAGCCCTAGCGGGCTACTACGAGCAGTACTTC. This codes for CASSVALAGYYEQYF.

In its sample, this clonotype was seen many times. CDR3 amino acids: CASSFSGTGTANYGYTF. DNA of the CDR3: TGTGCCAGCAGTTTCTCTGGCACAGGGACAGCTAACTATGGCTACACCTTC. The chain recombines TRBV28 with TRBJ1-2; 7 bases align to TRBD1. Germline V CDR1 and CDR2: MDHEN, SYDVKM. The V and J ends lost 3 bases and 0 bases, in that order; junction bases with no gene match: 10. The length of the CDR3 is 17 residues.

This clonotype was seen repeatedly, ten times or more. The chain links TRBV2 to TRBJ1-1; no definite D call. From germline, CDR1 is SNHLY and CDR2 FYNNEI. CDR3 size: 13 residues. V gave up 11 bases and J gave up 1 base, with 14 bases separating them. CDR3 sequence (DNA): TGTGCCGCAAAACTACAGAGGAACACTGAAGCTTTCTTT. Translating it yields CAAKLQRNTEAFF.

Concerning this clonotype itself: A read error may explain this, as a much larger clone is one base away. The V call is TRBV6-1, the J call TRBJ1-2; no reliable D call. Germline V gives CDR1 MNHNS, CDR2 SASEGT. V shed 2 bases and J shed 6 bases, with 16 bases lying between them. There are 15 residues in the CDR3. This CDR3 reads CASSESRLRRNGYTF. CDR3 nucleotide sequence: TGTGCCAGCAGTGAATCGAGGCTCAGGAGAAATGGCTACACCTTC.

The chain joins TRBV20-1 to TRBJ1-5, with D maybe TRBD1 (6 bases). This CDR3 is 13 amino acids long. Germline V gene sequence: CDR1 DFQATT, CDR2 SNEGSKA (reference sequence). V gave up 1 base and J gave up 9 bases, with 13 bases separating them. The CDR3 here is CSARVGGRGPQHF. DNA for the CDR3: TGCAGTGCTAGAGTGGGGGGCCGGGGGCCCCAGCATTTT.

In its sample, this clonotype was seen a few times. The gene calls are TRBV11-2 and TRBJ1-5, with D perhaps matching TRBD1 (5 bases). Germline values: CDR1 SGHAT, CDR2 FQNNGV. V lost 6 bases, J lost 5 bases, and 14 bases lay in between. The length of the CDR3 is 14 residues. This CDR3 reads CASRGSGTHQPQHF. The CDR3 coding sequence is TGTGCCAGCAGGGGAAGTGGGACCCATCAGCCCCAGCATTTT.

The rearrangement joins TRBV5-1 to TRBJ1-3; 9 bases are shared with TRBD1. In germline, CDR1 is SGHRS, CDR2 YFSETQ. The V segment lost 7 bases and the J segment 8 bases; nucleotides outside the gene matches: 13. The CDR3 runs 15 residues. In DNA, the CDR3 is TGCGCCAGCCGACCCGGGACAGGGAGGTGGGACACCATATATTTT. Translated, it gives CASRPGTGRWDTIYF.